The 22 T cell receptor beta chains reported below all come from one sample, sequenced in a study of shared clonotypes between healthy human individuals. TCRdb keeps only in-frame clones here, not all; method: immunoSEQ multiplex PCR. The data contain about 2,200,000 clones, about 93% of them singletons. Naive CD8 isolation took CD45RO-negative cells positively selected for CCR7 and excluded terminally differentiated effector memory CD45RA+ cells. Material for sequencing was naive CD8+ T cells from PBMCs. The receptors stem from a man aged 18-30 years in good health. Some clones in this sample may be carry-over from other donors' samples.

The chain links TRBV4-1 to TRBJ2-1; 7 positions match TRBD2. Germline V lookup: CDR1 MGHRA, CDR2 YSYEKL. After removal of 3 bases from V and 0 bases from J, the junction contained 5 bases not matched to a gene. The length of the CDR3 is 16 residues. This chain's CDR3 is CASSHQAGPSYNEQFF. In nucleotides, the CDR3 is TGCGCCAGCAGCCACCAAGCGGGACCCTCCTACAATGAGCAGTTCTTC.

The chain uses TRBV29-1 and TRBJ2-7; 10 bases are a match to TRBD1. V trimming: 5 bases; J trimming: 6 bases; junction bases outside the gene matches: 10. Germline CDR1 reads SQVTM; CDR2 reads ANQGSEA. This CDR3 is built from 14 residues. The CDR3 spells CSVNTGTGAGEQYF. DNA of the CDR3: TGCAGCGTTAACACCGGGACAGGGGCTGGCGAGCAGTACTTC.

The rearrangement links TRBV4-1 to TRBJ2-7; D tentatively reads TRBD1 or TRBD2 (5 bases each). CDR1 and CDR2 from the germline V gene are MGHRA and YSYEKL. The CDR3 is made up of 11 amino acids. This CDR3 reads CATGQGREQYF. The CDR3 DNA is TGCGCAACGGGGCAGGGTCGGGAGCAGTACTTC.

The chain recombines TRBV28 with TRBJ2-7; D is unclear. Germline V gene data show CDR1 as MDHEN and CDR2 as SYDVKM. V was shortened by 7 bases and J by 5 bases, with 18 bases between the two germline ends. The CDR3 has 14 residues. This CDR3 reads CASTLSPVIDEQYF. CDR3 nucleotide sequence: TGTGCCAGCACCTTAAGCCCAGTGATCGACGAGCAGTACTTC.

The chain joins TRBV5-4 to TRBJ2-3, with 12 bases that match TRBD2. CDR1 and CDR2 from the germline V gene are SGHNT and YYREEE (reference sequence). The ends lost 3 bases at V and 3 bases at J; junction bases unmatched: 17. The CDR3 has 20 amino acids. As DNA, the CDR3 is TGTGCCAGCAGCTCCTTTGGGGCTAGCGGGAGGGCCCTCGAGACAGATACGCAGTATTTT. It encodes CASSSFGASGRALETDTQYF.

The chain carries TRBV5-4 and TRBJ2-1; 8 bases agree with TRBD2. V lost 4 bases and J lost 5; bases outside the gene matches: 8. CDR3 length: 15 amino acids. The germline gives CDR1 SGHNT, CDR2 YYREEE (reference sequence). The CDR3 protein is CASSHQREQNNEQFF. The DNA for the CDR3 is TGTGCCAGCAGCCACCAGCGGGAGCAAAACAATGAGCAGTTCTTC.

The CDR3 here is CASSLVSYGYTF. The CDR3 bases are TGTGCCAGCAGTTTAGTTAGCTATGGCTACACCTTC. The rearrangement joins TRBV28 to TRBJ1-2; D gene ambiguous. Germline V lookup: CDR1 MDHEN, CDR2 SYDVKM. The CDR3 is made up of 12 amino acids. V lost 2 bases, J lost 4 bases, and 5 bases lay in between.

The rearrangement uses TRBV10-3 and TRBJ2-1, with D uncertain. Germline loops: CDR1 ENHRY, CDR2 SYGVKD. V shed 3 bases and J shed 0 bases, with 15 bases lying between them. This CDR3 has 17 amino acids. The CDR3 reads CAISDPTNPSSYNEQFF. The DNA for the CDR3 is TGTGCCATCAGTGACCCGACCAACCCGAGCTCCTACAATGAGCAGTTCTTC.

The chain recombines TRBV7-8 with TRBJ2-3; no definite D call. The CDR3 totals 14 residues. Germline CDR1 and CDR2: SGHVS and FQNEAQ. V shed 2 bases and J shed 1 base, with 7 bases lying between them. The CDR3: CASSLKPRTDTQYF. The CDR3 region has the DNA TGTGCCAGCAGCTTAAAACCTCGCACAGATACGCAGTATTTT.

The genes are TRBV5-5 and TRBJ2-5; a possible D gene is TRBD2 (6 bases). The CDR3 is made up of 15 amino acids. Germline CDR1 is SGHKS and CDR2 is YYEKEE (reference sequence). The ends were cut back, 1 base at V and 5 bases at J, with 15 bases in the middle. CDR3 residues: CASSLIAAPGETQYF. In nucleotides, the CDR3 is TGTGCCAGCAGCTTGATAGCGGCCCCTGGGGAGACCCAGTACTTC.

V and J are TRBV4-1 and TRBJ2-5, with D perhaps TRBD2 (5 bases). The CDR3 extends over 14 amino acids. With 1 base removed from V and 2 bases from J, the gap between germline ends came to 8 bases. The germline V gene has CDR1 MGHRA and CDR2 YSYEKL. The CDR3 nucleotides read TGCGCCAGCAGCCAAGGGACTTTTCAAGAGACCCAGTACTTC. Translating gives CASSQGTFQETQYF.

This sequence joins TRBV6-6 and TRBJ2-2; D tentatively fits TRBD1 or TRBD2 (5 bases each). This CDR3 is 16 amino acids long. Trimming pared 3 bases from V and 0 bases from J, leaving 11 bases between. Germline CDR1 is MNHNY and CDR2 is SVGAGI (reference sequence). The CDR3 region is CASSYYGTANTGELFF. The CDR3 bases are TGTGCCAGCAGTTATTATGGGACCGCGAACACCGGGGAGCTGTTTTTT.

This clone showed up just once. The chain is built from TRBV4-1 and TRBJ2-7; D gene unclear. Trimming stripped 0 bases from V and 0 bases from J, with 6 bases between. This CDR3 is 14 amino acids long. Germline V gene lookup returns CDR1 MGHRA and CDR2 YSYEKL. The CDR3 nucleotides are TGCGCCAGCAGCCAAGATCCGGCCTCCTACGAGCAGTACTTC. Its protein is CASSQDPASYEQYF.

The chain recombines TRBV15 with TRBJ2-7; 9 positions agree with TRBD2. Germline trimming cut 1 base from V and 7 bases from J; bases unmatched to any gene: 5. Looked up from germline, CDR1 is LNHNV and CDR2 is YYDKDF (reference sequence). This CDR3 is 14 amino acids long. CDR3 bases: TGTGCCACCAGCAGAGTTACAGCGGGAGGTGAGCAGTACTTC. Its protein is CATSRVTAGGEQYF.

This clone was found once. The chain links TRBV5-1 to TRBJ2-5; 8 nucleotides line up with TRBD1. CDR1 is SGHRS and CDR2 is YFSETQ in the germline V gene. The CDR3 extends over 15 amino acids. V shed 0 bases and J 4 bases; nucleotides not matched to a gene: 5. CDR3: CASSLDRGALETQYF. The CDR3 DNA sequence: TGCGCCAGCAGCTTGGACAGGGGGGCGTTAGAGACCCAGTACTTC. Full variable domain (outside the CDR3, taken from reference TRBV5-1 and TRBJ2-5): KAGVTQTPRYLIKTRGQQVTLSCSPISGHRSVSWYQQTPGQGLQFLFEYFSETQRNKGNFPGRFSGRQFSNSRSEMNVSTLELGDSALYLCASSLDRGALETQYFGPGTRLLVL.

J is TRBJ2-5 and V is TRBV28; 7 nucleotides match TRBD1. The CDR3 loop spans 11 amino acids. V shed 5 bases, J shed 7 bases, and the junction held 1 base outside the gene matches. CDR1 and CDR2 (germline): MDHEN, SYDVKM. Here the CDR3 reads CASSPGGTQYF. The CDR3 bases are TGTGCCAGCAGTCCAGGGGGGACCCAGTACTTC.

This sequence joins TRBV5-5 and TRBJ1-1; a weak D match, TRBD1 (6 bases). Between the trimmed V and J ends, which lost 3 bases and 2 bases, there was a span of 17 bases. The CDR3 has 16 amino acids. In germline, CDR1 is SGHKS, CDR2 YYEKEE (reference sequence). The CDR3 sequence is CASSWRTARANTEAFF. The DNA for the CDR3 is TGTGCCAGCAGCTGGAGGACAGCGAGGGCAAACACTGAAGCTTTCTTT.

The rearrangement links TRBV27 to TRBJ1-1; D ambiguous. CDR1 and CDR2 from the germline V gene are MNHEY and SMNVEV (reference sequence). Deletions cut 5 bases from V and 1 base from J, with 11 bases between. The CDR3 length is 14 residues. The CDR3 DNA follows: TGTGCCAGCAGTCCCCCAAGGGAGAACACTGAAGCTTTCTTT. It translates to CASSPPRENTEAFF.

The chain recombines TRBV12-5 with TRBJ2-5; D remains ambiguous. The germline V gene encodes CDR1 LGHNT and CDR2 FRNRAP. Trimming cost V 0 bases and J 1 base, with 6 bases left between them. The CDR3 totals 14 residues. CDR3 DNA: TGTGCTAGTGGTTTGGTACCGGGCCAAGAGACCCAGTACTTC. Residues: CASGLVPGQETQYF.

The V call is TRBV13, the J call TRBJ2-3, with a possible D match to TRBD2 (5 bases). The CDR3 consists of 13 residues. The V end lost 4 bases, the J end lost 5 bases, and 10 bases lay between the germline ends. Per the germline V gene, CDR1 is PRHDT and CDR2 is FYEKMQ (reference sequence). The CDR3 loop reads CASSSLEIDTQYF. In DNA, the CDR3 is TGTGCCAGCAGCTCACTAGAGATAGATACGCAGTATTTT.

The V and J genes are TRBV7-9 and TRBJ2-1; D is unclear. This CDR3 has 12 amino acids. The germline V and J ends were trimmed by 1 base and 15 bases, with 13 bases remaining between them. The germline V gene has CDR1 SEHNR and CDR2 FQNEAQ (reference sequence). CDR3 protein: CASSLDHRAPFF. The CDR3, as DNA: TGTGCCAGCAGCTTAGATCACCGGGCCCCGTTCTTC.

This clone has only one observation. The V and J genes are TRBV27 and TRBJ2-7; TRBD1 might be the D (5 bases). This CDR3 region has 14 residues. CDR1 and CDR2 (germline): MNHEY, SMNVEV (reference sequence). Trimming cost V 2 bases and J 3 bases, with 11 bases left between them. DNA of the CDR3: TGTGCCAGCAGTTTACAGGGCCAGCGCTACGAGCAGTACTTC. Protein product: CASSLQGQRYEQYF.